This T cell receptor beta chain was documented in a study of T-cell memory formation after mild COVID-19. At the level of the study: Most TCR clusters belonged to a single donor.

Whole-study findings and limits: The pre-infection memory compartment contained some responding clones, suggesting cross-reactive memory joined. Day 15 to 85 contractors were CD4/CD8 balanced; later expanders leaned CD4+.

Of note for this clonotype: Its specificity is unknown.

Germline V gives CDR1 MGHRA, CDR2 YSYEKL. The CDR3 runs 15 residues. Deletions cut 5 bases from V and 3 bases from J, with 14 bases between. TCRdb re-analysed the 5' RACE reads in MiXCR, keeping a single row per CDR3 protein. This sample carries around 200,000 distinct CDR3 sequences, roughly 23% of them seen once, and the ten largest clones take 23%. The genes are TRBV4-1 and TRBJ1-3; D remains ambiguous. The material sequenced was PBMCs or a T cell subset sorted from them (not recorded which). The sequence was collected from an adult woman who had mild COVID-19 (a few samples of this study predate the infection). Cell type and time point are not known. CDR3 residues: CASSRSALGGNTIYF. The CDR3 bases are TGCGCCAGCAGCAGGTCGGCCCTCGGTGGAAACACCATATATTTT.